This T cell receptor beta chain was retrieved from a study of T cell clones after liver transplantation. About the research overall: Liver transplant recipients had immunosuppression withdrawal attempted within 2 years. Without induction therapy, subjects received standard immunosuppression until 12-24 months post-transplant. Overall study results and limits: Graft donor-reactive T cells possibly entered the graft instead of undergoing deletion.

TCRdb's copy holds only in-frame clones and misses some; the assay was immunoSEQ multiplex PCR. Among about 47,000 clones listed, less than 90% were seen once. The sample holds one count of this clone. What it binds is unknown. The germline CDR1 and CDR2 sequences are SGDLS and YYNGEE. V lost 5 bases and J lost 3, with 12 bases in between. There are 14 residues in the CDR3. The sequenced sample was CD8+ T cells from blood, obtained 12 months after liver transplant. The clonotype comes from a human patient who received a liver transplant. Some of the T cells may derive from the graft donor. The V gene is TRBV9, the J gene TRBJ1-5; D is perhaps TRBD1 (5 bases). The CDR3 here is CASSPGGINQPQHF. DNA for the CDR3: TGTGCCAGCAGTCCGGGGGGTATCAATCAGCCCCAGCATTTT.